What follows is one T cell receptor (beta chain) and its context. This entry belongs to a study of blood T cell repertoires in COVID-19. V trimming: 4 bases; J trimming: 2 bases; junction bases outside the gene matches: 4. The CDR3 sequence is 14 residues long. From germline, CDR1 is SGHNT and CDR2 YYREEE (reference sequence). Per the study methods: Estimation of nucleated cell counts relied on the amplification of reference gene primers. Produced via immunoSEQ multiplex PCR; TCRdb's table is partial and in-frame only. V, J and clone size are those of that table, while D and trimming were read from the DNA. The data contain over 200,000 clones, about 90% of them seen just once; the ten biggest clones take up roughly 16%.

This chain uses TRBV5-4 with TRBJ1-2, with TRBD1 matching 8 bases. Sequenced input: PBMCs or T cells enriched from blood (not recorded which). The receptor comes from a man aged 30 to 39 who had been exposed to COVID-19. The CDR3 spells CASSVQGGNYGYTF. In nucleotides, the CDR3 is TGTGCCAGCAGCGTACAGGGGGGGAACTATGGCTACACCTTC.